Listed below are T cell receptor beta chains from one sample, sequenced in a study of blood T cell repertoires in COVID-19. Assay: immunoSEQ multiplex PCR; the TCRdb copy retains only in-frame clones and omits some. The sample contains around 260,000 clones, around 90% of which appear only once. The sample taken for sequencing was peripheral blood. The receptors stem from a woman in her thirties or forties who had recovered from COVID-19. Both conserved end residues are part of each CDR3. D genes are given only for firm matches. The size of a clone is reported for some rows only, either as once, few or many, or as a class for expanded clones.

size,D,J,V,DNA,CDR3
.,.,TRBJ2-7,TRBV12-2,TGTGCAAGTCGCTGGGGAGACAGGTTTTCCTCCTACGAGCAGTACTTC,CASRWGDRFSSYEQYF
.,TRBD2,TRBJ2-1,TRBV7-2,TGTGCCAGCAGCTTAACGGGAGGGCCGGATGAGCAGTTCTTC,CASSLTGGPDEQFF
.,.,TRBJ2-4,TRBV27,TGTGCCAGCAGTTTGGGGGGGCCATGGAGGGACATTCAGTACTTC,CASSLGGPWRDIQYF
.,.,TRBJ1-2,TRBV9,TGTGCCAGCAGCTCAACGGCGGGGGGCGGCTACACCTTC,CASSSTAGGGYTF
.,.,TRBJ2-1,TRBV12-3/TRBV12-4,TGTGCCAGCAGTTTACAGGAACCCAATGAGCAGTTCTTC,CASSLQEPNEQFF
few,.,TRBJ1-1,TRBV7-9,TGTGCCAGCAGCTTACCTCAGGGGAGGAACACTGAAGCTTTCTTT,CASSLPQGRNTEAFF
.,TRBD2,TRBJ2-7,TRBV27,TGTGCCAGCAGTTTAGGAGCGGGGGCCTACGAGCAGTACTTC,CASSLGAGAYEQYF
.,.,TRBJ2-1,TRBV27,TGTGCCAGCAGTTTGCCCCCTGGGGCCGTTAGTGAGCAGTTCTTC,CASSLPPGAVSEQFF
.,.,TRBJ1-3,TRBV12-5,TGTGCTAGTGGTTTTAGGGGTTCTGGAAACACCATATATTTT,CASGFRGSGNTIYF
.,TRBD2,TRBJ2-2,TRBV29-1,TGCAGCGCTAAGCGGGAGTGGAACACCGGGGAGCTGTTTTTT,CSAKREWNTGELFF